This T cell receptor (beta chain) was obtained from a study of T cell repertoires in cytomegalovirus infection. Trimming took off 7 bases at V and 3 bases at J, with 19 bases between the two ends. There are 15 residues in the CDR3. The germline V gene has CDR1 SGHTA and CDR2 FQGNSA. This clonotype was seen ten or more times. Its antigen is not known. TCRdb recomputed calls from the reads with MiXCR, one row per CDR3 protein. This sample carries about 280,000 distinct CDR3 sequences, under 25% of them seen once, and the ten largest clones take roughly a fifth. The V gene is TRBV7-2, the J gene TRBJ2-7; perhaps D is TRBD1 or TRBD2 (6 bases each). This sequence originates from a human donor in good health (CMV status not recorded). Some clones in this sample may be carry-over from other donors' samples. The sample in question was cultured PBMCs, obtained from culture after CMV antigen stimulation. The CDR3 sequence is CASTDTGALGYEQYF. The DNA of the CDR3 is TGTGCCAGCACCGACACGGGGGCCCTCGGCTACGAGCAGTACTTC. Variable domain in full (rest from reference TRBV7-2 and TRBJ2-7): GAGVSQSPSNKVTEKGKDVELRCDPISGHTALYWYRQSLGQGLEFLIYFQGNSAPDKSGLPSDRFSAERTGGSVSTLTIQRTQQEDSAVYLCASTDTGALGYEQYFGPGTRLTVT.